This T cell receptor beta chain was captured in a study of blood T cell repertoires in COVID-19. About the research overall: Samples representing acute and convalescent COVID-19 were sourced from the United States, Italy and Spain. The cDNA or gDNA used as material had been derived from T cells, B-cell-depleted T cells, or PBMCs.

This CDR3 region has 15 residues. The germline V gene encodes CDR1 LNHDA and CDR2 SQIVND (reference sequence). V was clipped by 5 bases and J by 5 bases; unmatched bases: 6. TCRdb's table, derived via immunoSEQ multiplex PCR, lists solely in-frame clones and lacks some. The sample yields 85,000 to 120,000 clones, 91% seen once. The sequence came from a man between 18 and 29 years old with acute or convalescent COVID-19. This chain uses TRBV19 with TRBJ2-5; the match to TRBD1 covers 12 bases. The sequenced sample consisted of peripheral blood. The CDR3: CASSETGTGGETQYF. DNA for the CDR3: TGTGCCAGTAGTGAAACCGGGACAGGGGGCGAGACCCAGTACTTC. The full variable domain, its missing parts supplied by reference TRBV19 and TRBJ2-5, is DGGITQSPKYLFRKEGQNVTLSCEQNLNHDAMYWYRQDPGQGLRLIYYSQIVNDFQKGDIAEGYSVSREKKESFPLTVTSAQKNPTAFYLCASSETGTGGETQYFGPGTRLLVL.